This T cell receptor (beta chain) is from a study of blood T cell repertoires in COVID-19. Study-level information: Sources were T cells, B-cell-depleted T cells, or PBMCs; the material itself was cDNA or gDNA.

Cohorts were determined from participant-reported clinical history. Cohort 3 recovered donors had two negative PCRs, clearance, or symptom resolution. In the original analysis: Nucleated cell number was recorded as an estimate derived from reference gene primer amplification. The method was immunoSEQ multiplex PCR; TCRdb's version includes in-frame clones alone and lacks a portion of them. V and J calls and clone size come straight from that table; D and trimming were deduced from the DNA. The table has roughly 160,000 clones, less than 90% seen once; the top ten hold 6% to 7.5%. This CDR3 is 16 amino acids long. Trimming cost V 3 bases and J 8 bases; bases outside gene matches: 12. The germline CDR1 and CDR2 sequences are MDHEN and SYDVKM.

Input material: PBMCs or T cells enriched from blood (not recorded which). The V call is TRBV28, the J call TRBJ2-1; 8 bases match TRBD2. This TCR was sampled from a woman aged 50 to 60 who had recovered from COVID-19. CDR3 sequence: CASSFVPGGRGDEQFF. CDR3 nucleotides: TGTGCCAGCAGTTTCGTTCCGGGAGGGCGTGGCGATGAGCAGTTCTTC.